This T cell receptor (beta chain) derives from a study of blood T cell repertoires in COVID-19. In the study overall: Both acute and convalescent COVID-19 samples were obtained from the United States, Italy and Spain. PBMCs, B-cell-depleted T cells, or T cells provided the cDNA or gDNA that made up the material.

Study processing details: Amplification from reference gene primers served as the basis for estimated nucleated cell counts. Sequenced by immunoSEQ multiplex PCR; TCRdb stores in-frame clones only, minus some. V, J and clone size were drawn from that table, and D and trimming were deduced from the DNA. The sample includes 70,000 or so clones, more than 75% seen only once; the top ten take 1.1% to 1.5%. The CDR3 spans 19 residues. Germline V gives CDR1 SNHLY, CDR2 FYNNEI. The ends lost 7 bases at V and 2 bases at J; junction bases unmatched: 16. This receptor was identified in a human donor in a cohort sampled during active COVID-19. The rearrangement links TRBV2 to TRBJ2-7; TRBD2 matches 14 bases. Sequenced input: peripheral blood. CDR3 loop: CASTREEGTSGSSTYEQYF. CDR3 bases: TGTGCCAGCACCAGGGAGGAGGGGACTAGCGGGAGTTCCACCTACGAGCAGTACTTC. Supplemented by reference TRBV2 and TRBJ2-7, the full variable domain reads EPEVTQTPSHQVTQMGQEVILRCVPISNHLYFYWYRQILGQKVEFLVSFYNNEISEKSEIFDDQFSVERPDGSNFTLKIRSTKLEDSAMYFCASTREEGTSGSSTYEQYFGPGTRLTVT.